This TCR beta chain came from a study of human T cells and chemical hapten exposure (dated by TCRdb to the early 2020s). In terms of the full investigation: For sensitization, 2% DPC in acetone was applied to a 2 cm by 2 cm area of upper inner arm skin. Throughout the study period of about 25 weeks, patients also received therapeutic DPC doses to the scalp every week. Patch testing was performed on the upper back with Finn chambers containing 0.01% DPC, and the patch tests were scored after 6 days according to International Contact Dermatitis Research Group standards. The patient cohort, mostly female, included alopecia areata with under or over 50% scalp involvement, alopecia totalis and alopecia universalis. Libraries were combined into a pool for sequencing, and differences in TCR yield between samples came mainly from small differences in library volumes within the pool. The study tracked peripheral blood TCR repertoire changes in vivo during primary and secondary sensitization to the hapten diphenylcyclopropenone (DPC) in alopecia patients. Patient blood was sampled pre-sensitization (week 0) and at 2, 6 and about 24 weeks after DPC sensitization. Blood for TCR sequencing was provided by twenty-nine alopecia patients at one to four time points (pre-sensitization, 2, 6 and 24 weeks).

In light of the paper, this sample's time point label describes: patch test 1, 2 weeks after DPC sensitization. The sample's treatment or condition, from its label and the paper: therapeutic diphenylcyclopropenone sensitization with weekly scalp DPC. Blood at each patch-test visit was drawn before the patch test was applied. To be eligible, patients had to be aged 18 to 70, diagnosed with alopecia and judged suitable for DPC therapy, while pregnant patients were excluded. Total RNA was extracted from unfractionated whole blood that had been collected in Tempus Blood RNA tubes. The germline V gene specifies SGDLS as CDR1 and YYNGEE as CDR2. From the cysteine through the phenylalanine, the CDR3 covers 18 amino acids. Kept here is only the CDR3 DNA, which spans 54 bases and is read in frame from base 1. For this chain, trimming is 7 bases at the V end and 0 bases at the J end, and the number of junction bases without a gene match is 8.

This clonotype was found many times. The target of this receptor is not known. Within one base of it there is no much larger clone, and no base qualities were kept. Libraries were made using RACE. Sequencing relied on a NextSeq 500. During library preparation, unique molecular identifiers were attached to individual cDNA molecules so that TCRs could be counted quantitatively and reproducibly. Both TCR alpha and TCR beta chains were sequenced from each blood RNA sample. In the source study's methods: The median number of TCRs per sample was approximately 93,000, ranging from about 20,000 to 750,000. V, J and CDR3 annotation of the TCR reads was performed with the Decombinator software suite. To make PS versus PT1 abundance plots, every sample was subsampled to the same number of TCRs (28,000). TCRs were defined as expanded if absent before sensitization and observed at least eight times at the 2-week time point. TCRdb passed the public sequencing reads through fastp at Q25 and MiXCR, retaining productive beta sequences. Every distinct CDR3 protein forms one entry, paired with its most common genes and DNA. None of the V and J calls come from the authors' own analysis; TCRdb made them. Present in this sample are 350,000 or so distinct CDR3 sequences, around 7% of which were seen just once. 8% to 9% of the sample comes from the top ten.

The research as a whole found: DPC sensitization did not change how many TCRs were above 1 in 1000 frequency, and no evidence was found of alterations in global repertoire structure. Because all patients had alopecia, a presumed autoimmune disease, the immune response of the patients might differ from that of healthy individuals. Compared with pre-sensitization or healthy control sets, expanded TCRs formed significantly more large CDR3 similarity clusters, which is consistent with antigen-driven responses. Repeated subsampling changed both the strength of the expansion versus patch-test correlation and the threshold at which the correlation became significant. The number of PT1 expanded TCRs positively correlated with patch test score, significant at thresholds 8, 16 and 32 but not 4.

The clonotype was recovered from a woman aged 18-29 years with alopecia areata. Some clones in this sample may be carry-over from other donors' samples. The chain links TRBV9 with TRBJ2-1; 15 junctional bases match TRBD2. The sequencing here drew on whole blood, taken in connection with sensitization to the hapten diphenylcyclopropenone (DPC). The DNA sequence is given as TGTGCCAGCTCTAGGACTAGCGGGGGGGAGAGCTCCTACAATGAGCAGTTCTTC. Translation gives CASSRTSGGESSYNEQFF.